This T cell receptor (beta chain) was documented in a study of blood T cell repertoires in COVID-19. Study-level background: The United States, Italy and Spain were the sources of the acute and convalescent COVID-19 samples. Nucleic acid was either cDNA or gDNA, and it came from T cells, B-cell-depleted T cells, or PBMCs.

Some clones are missing from TCRdb's copy, which holds only in-frame ones; the method was immunoSEQ multiplex PCR. The sample has over 130,000 clones, approximately 86% seen once. CDR1 is KGHDR, CDR2 SFDVKD, per germline. Unmatched junction bases numbered 4, after V lost 3 bases and J lost 1 base. The CDR3 is 15 amino acids. The sample taken for sequencing was peripheral blood. This rearrangement joins TRBV24-1 to TRBJ2-5; 7 bases align to TRBD1. The sequence derives from a man between 65 and 85 years old with acute or convalescent COVID-19. The CDR3 DNA follows: TGTGCCACCAGTGATCGGCAGGGGGTCCAAGAGACCCAGTACTTC. Its protein product is CATSDRQGVQETQYF.